The 31 T cell receptor beta chains below all came from one sample that was sequenced in a study of blood T cell repertoires in COVID-19. Sequencing was performed with immunoSEQ multiplex PCR; in TCRdb, only in-frame clones are kept and a portion is missing. The table records 100,000 or so clones, roughly 86% of them present only once. The sequenced sample consisted of peripheral blood. These receptors were taken from a man in his forties with active or convalescent COVID-19.

CDR3 protein: CASRRSGGDEQFF. CDR3 sequence (DNA): TGTGCCAGCAGGAGAAGCGGGGGGGATGAGCAGTTCTTC. The rearrangement links TRBV6-5 to TRBJ2-1, with TRBD2 matching 10 bases. CDR1 and CDR2 (germline): MNHEY, SVGAGI. This CDR3 region has 13 residues. V was pared by 6 bases and J by 8 bases, with 4 bases of the junction left unmatched.

By its share, this clone is medium-sized. The chain carries TRBV27 and TRBJ2-7; D ambiguous. The CDR3 runs 14 residues. Germline assignment: CDR1 MNHEY and CDR2 SMNVEV (reference sequence). Trimming left V 4 bases short and J 4 bases short, with 14 bases between. The CDR3 DNA follows: TGTGCCAGCAGTTACGATGGCAGTCGTTACGAGCAGTACTTC. This codes for CASSYDGSRYEQYF.

This chain connects TRBV12-5 to TRBJ2-7; 11 bases agree with TRBD1. V was clipped by 6 bases and J by 2 bases; unmatched bases: 6. The germline V gene has CDR1 LGHNT and CDR2 FRNRAP. CDR3 length equals 15 residues. This CDR3 reads CASGTWGQGAYEQYF. The CDR3 DNA sequence: TGTGCTAGTGGCACATGGGGACAGGGGGCCTACGAGCAGTACTTC.

This chain uses TRBV11-1 with TRBJ1-6; D is undetermined. The CDR3 sequence is 13 residues long. V lost 1 base and J 8 bases, leaving 6 bases between the germline ends. Germline-derived CDR1 and CDR2 are SGHAT and FQDESV (reference sequence). The CDR3 is CASSLVTDSPLHF. The CDR3 coding sequence is TGTGCCAGCAGCTTAGTTACGGATTCACCCCTCCACTTT.

This clone was counted a single time. The chain combines TRBV11-2 with TRBJ1-1; a weak D match, TRBD1 (5 bases). The CDR3 covers 14 residues. From germline, CDR1 is SGHAT and CDR2 FQNNGV. V was cut by 5 bases and J by 1 base, with 11 bases left in between. This CDR3 is CASSPQGSNTEAFF. Here the CDR3 DNA reads TGTGCCAGCAGCCCCCAGGGCTCGAACACTGAAGCTTTCTTT.

The rearrangement links TRBV6-5 to TRBJ2-2; possibly TRBD2 for D (6 bases). Germline V gene lookup returns CDR1 MNHEY and CDR2 SVGAGI. The CDR3 covers 14 residues. Trimming left V 7 bases short and J 4 bases short, with 13 bases between. The CDR3 sequence is CASTDWGGTGELFF. DNA for the CDR3: TGTGCCAGCACCGACTGGGGAGGCACCGGGGAGCTGTTTTTT.

V and J are TRBV7-2 and TRBJ2-3; D is possibly TRBD1 (5 bases). This CDR3 is built from 13 residues. The germline V gene encodes CDR1 SGHTA and CDR2 FQGNSA. The V and J ends lost 5 bases and 4 bases respectively, with 10 bases between them. CDR3 sequence (DNA): TGTGCCAGCAGCCACCCCAGGGCAGATACGCAGTATTTT. It yields the protein CASSHPRADTQYF.

The chain uses TRBV4-2 and TRBJ2-3; 8 bases are shared with TRBD2. Trimming removed 0 bases from V and 7 bases from J; junction bases left unmatched: 9. The germline CDR1 and CDR2 sequences are LGHNA and YNFKEQ. The CDR3 contains 16 residues. The CDR3 loop reads CASSQERSGGKHTQYF. CDR3 coding DNA: TGTGCCAGCAGCCAAGAAAGAAGCGGGGGTAAGCATACGCAGTATTTT.

The rearrangement joins TRBV4-2 to TRBJ1-4; tentative D call: TRBD1 (5 bases). This CDR3 comprises 14 residues. Germline-derived CDR1 and CDR2 are LGHNA and YNFKEQ. V shed 3 bases and J shed 2 bases, with 7 bases lying between them. The CDR3 sequence is CASSHGATNEKLFF. The CDR3 region has the DNA TGTGCCAGCAGCCATGGGGCCACTAATGAAAAACTGTTTTTT.

The chain uses TRBV15 and TRBJ2-7, with a possible D match to TRBD1 (5 bases). Germline assignment: CDR1 LNHNV and CDR2 YYDKDF (reference sequence). This CDR3 spans 14 amino acids. V lost 0 bases and J 1 base, leaving 7 bases between the germline ends. CDR3 loop: CATSRDRQSYEQYF. CDR3 coding DNA: TGTGCCACCAGCAGAGATAGACAGTCCTACGAGCAGTACTTC.

This chain connects TRBV19 to TRBJ2-4; 9 bases align to TRBD1. Germline CDR1 and CDR2: LNHDA and SQIVND (reference sequence). The CDR3 is 14 residues long. The ends lost 3 bases at V and 3 bases at J; junction bases unmatched: 0. The CDR3 loop is CASSMTGGKNIQYF. CDR3 DNA: TGTGCCAGTAGTATGACAGGGGGCAAAAACATTCAGTACTTC.

This chain links TRBV18 with TRBJ1-3; 10 bases are shared with TRBD1. The CDR3 covers 14 residues. The ends lost 3 bases at V and 4 bases at J; junction bases unmatched: 0. CDR1 KGHSH and CDR2 LQKENI come from the germline V gene. CDR3 sequence (DNA): TGTGCCAGCTCACCGGGACAGGGGGGAAACACCATATATTTT. Translated, it gives CASSPGQGGNTIYF.

The V call is TRBV3-1 (or the pseudogene TRBV3-2), the J call TRBJ1-1, with D possibly being TRBD1 (6 bases). Trimming removed 2 bases at V and 1 base at J, with 11 bases between. Looked up from germline, CDR1 is LGHDT and CDR2 is YNNKEL (reference sequence). There are 15 residues in the CDR3. The CDR3 reads CASSQRTARNTEAFF. The CDR3 DNA reads as TGTGCCAGCAGCCAACGGACAGCACGGAACACTGAAGCTTTCTTT.

This clone occurred once. The chain has TRBV30 and TRBJ2-1; possibly TRBD2 for D (6 bases). Germline V gene data show CDR1 as GTSNPN and CDR2 as SVGIG (reference sequence). V lost 4 bases, J lost 2 bases, and 12 bases lay in between. The CDR3 sequence is 14 residues long. The CDR3: CAWKRGTPYNEQFF. The CDR3 DNA reads TGTGCCTGGAAGCGCGGGACTCCCTACAATGAGCAGTTCTTC.

This clone was seen a single time. The CDR3 loop is CASGLGTGWAEQFF. CDR3 nucleotides: TGTGCTAGTGGTTTAGGGACAGGGTGGGCTGAGCAGTTCTTC. This chain uses TRBV12-5 with TRBJ2-1; TRBD1 agrees at 9 bases. The CDR3 is made up of 14 amino acids. Germline V gives CDR1 LGHNT, CDR2 FRNRAP. The V segment lost 3 bases and the J segment 9 bases; nucleotides outside the gene matches: 6.

The chain combines TRBV19 with TRBJ1-2; D unclear. CDR1 and CDR2 (germline): LNHDA, SQIVND (reference sequence). CDR3 size: 13 residues. Between the trimmed V and J ends, which lost 9 bases and 6 bases, there was a span of 17 bases. The CDR3: CASRSIGSNGYTF. As DNA, the CDR3 is TGTGCCAGCAGATCGATCGGGTCGAATGGCTACACCTTC.

V is TRBV5-4 and J is TRBJ2-7, with D possibly being TRBD2 (5 bases). The V end was cut by 0 bases, the J end by 6 bases, with 13 bases between. The CDR3 totals 14 residues. CDR1 is SGHNT and CDR2 is YYREEE in the germline V gene (reference sequence). The CDR3 region is CASSLGTGNAEQYF. CDR3 bases: TGTGCCAGCAGCTTGGGGACGGGGAATGCCGAGCAGTACTTC.

V gene TRBV11-2 combines with J gene TRBJ2-5; 10 bases fit TRBD2. Germline CDR1 SGHAT, CDR2 FQNNGV. The CDR3 is 18 amino acids. Unmatched junction bases numbered 18, after V lost 7 bases and J lost 4 bases. CDR3 DNA: TGTGCCAGCACCACATTCGAGCGGGGGGGCCCAGGTCGAGAGACCCAGTACTTC. Residues: CASTTFERGGPGRETQYF.

This clone was counted a single time. The rearrangement uses TRBV14 and TRBJ1-1; a possible D gene is TRBD1 (6 bases). Looked up from germline, CDR1 is SGHDN and CDR2 is FVKESK. The CDR3 is 16 residues long. The V end was cut by 0 bases, the J end by 4 bases, with 15 bases between. For the CDR3, the DNA is TGTGCCAGCAGCCAAGATACGGCCCGAGGGGGCACTGAAGCTTTCTTT. Translated: CASSQDTARGGTEAFF.

The genes are TRBV7-2 and TRBJ2-3, with D possibly matching TRBD1 (5 bases). CDR3 length equals 16 residues. In germline, CDR1 is SGHTA, CDR2 FQGNSA. Trimming took 4 bases from V and 5 from J, leaving 19 bases between them. CDR3 DNA sequence: TGTGCCAGCAGCTCACAAGGACCAGGGTGGTTAGATACGCAGTATTTT. Translating it yields CASSSQGPGWLDTQYF.

This clone was seen just once. J is TRBJ1-3 and V is TRBV5-1; 9 bases align to TRBD1. Trimming took 2 bases from V and 2 from J; bases not matched to a gene: 8. In germline, CDR1 is SGHRS, CDR2 YFSETQ. There are 17 residues in the CDR3. The CDR3 protein is CASSLGGQGPAGNTIYF. The CDR3 nucleotides read TGCGCCAGCAGCTTAGGGGGACAGGGTCCCGCTGGAAACACCATATATTTT.

J is TRBJ1-2 and V is TRBV6-1; the match to TRBD1 covers 10 bases. This CDR3 contains 15 residues. CDR1 is MNHNS, CDR2 SASEGT, per germline. V was pared by 3 bases and J by 7 bases, with 8 bases of the junction left unmatched. CDR3 nucleotides: TGTGCCAGCAGTGAGCAGGGACAGGGGATCGGTGGCTACACCTTC. This codes for CASSEQGQGIGGYTF.

This clone was observed a handful of times. In DNA form, the CDR3 reads TGCGCCAGCAGTCGGGATTGGCAGGGGGATGGCTACACCTTC. Its translation: CASSRDWQGDGYTF. The chain joins TRBV5-1 to TRBJ1-2, with 7 bases matching TRBD1. The CDR3 has 14 amino acids. The germline V gene encodes CDR1 SGHRS and CDR2 YFSETQ. The J segment lost 6 bases and the V segment lost 5 bases, leaving 10 bases of the junction unmatched.

This rearrangement joins TRBV12-2 to TRBJ2-7; the table's D call, TRBD2, was not checked against the DNA. TRBV12-2 corresponds to a pseudogene. CDR3 length equals 15 residues. CDR3 sequence reads: CASRPLPRRWDEQYF. As DNA, the CDR3 is TGTGCAAGTCGCCCCCTCCCGAGGCGATGGGACGAGCAGTACTTC.

The V gene is TRBV5-4, the J gene TRBJ2-1; D might be TRBD2 (7 bases). The CDR3 spans 15 residues. V lost 6 bases to trimming and J lost 6 bases, with 19 bases between them. Germline-derived CDR1 and CDR2 are SGHNT and YYREEE (reference sequence). Here the CDR3 reads CASKNGGGSSNEQFF. The CDR3 DNA reads as TGTGCCAGCAAAAACGGGGGCGGGAGCTCCAATGAGCAGTTCTTC.

The chain couples TRBV10-2 to TRBJ1-3; TRBD1 agrees at 9 bases. CDR3 length equals 16 residues. V shed 5 bases and J 1 base; nucleotides not matched to a gene: 6. The germline gives CDR1 WSHSY, CDR2 SAAADI. The CDR3 sequence: CASSPTGGFSGNTIYF. In nucleotides, the CDR3 is TGCGCCAGCAGTCCGACAGGGGGTTTTTCTGGAAACACCATATATTTT.

This clone has a single count. This rearrangement joins TRBV27 to TRBJ1-5, with 7 bases identical to TRBD1. Per germline, CDR1 MNHEY and CDR2 SMNVEV (reference sequence). The junction had 3 bases not matched to a gene; V was cut back by 3 bases and J by 4 bases. The CDR3 has 14 amino acids. The CDR3: CASSLDRSNQPQHF. The CDR3 DNA is TGTGCCAGCAGTTTGGACAGGTCGAATCAGCCCCAGCATTTT.

This chain links TRBV6-2 or TRBV6-3 with TRBJ1-2, with 9 bases matching TRBD1. J was trimmed by 8 bases and V by 5 bases; bases with no gene match: 21. This CDR3 has 18 residues. Germline CDR1 MNHEY, CDR2 SVGEGT. CDR3 in amino acids: CASSPRPGQGYHVVGYTF. The CDR3 DNA follows: TGTGCCAGCAGTCCACGGCCGGGACAGGGTTATCACGTAGTCGGCTACACCTTC.

V is TRBV27 and J is TRBJ2-6, with TRBD1 identical over 7 bases. The CDR3 has 15 amino acids. Germline CDR1 is MNHEY and CDR2 is SMNVEV (reference sequence). The ends lost 5 bases at V and 2 bases at J; junction bases unmatched: 3. CDR3 DNA: TGTGCCAGCAGTGGGACAGACGCTGGGGCCAACGTCCTGACTTTC. This sequence encodes CASSGTDAGANVLTF.

This clone came up a few times. This chain joins TRBV18 and TRBJ2-4; 9 bases map to TRBD1. The junction had 4 bases not matched to a gene; V was cut back by 6 bases and J by 4 bases. CDR3 size: 14 residues. In germline, CDR1 is KGHSH, CDR2 LQKENI. CDR3 coding DNA: TGTGCCAGCTCCCGGGGGACAGGGAAAAACATTCAGTACTTC. As protein: CASSRGTGKNIQYF. Based on the CDR3 plus reference TRBV18 and TRBJ2-4, the full variable domain is NAGVMQNPRHLVRRRGQEARLRCSPMKGHSHVYWYRQLPEEGLKFMVYLQKENIIDESGMPKERFSAEFPKEGPSILRIQQVVRGDSAAYFCASSRGTGKNIQYFGAGTRLSVL.

This sequence joins TRBV5-5 and TRBJ1-2; 10 positions agree with TRBD1. Trimming took 4 bases from V and 3 from J; bases not matched to a gene: 9. CDR1 and CDR2 (germline): SGHKS, YYEKEE (reference sequence). The CDR3 runs to 16 residues. The CDR3 reads CASSPGQGRGDYGYTF. Here the CDR3 DNA reads TGTGCCAGCAGCCCGGGACAGGGGAGGGGAGACTATGGCTACACCTTC.